This T cell receptor (beta chain) appears in the sequencing data of a study of response to subunit inactivated influenza vaccine. The germline gives CDR1 LNHNV, CDR2 YYDKDF (reference sequence). Unmatched junction bases numbered 5, after V lost 0 bases and J lost 9 bases. The CDR3 is made up of 15 amino acids. Study-level points and caveats: Only a handful of new T cells, the authors suggested, are recruited with each seasonal influenza vaccination.

In this sample, this clonotype turned up a few times. Its antigen is not known. TCRdb re-derived calls from the RT-PCR reads in MiXCR, one entry per CDR3 protein. Here the sample spans roughly 700,000 distinct CDR3 sequences, approximately 15% being singletons. The gene calls are TRBV15 and TRBJ2-1; 10 nucleotides agree with TRBD1. The receptor was derived from a man aged 45 to 65 who received an inactivated influenza vaccine. Sample: PBMCs from blood, taken approximately 15 days before vaccination. CDR3 in amino acids: CATSRDRGQGLEQFF. CDR3 DNA sequence: TGTGCCACCAGCAGAGATCGGGGACAGGGGCTTGAGCAGTTCTTC.